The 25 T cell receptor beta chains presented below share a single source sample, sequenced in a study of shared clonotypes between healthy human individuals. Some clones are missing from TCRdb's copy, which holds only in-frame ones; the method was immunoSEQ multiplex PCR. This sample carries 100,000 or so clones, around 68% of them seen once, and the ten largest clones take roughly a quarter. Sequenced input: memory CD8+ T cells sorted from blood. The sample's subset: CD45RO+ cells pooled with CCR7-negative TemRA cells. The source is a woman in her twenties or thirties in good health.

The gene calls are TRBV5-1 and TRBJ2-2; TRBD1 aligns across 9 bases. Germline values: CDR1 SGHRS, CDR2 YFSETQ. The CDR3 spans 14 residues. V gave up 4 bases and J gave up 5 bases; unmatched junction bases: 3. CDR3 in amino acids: CASSIQGATGELFF. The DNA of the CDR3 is TGCGCCAGCAGCATACAGGGGGCAACCGGGGAGCTGTTTTTT.

The DNA for the CDR3 is TGTGCCACCAGCAGGCAGGGGTTCGGAAACACCATATATTTT. Translated: CATSRQGFGNTIYF. This sequence joins TRBV15 and TRBJ1-3; D is possibly TRBD1 (6 bases). V was cut by 3 bases and J by 4 bases, with 10 bases left in between. Germline V lookup: CDR1 LNHNV, CDR2 YYDKDF (reference sequence). This CDR3 is built from 14 residues.

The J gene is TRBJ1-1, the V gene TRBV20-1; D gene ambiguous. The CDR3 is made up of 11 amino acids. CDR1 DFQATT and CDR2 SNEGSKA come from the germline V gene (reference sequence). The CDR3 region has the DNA TGCAAACTCGATTGGGGCACTGAAGCTTTCTTT. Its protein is CKLDWGTEAFF.

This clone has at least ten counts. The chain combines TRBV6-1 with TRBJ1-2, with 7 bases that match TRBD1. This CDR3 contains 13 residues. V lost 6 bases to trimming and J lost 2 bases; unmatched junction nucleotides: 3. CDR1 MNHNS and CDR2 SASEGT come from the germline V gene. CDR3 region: CASRLQGNYGYTF. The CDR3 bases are TGTGCCAGCAGATTACAGGGGAACTATGGCTACACCTTC.

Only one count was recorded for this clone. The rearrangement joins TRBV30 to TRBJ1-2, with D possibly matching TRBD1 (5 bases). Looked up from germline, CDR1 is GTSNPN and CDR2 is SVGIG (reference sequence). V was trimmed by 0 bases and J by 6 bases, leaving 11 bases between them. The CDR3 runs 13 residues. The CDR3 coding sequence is TGTGCCTGGAGTGTGGGGGTCGGGAATGGCTACACCTTC. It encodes CAWSVGVGNGYTF.

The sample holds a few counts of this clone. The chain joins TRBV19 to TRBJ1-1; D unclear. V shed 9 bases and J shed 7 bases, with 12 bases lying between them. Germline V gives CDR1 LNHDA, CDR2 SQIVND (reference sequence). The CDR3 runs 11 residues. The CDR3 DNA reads TGTGCCAGCGAGAGGGCAGGTGAAGCTTTCTTT. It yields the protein CASERAGEAFF.

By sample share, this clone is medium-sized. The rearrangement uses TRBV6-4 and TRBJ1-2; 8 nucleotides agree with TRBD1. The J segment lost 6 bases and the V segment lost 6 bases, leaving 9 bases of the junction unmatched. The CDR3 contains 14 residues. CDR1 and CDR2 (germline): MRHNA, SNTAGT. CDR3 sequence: CASREGQETNGYTF. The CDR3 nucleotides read TGTGCCAGCAGGGAGGGACAGGAAACCAATGGCTACACCTTC.

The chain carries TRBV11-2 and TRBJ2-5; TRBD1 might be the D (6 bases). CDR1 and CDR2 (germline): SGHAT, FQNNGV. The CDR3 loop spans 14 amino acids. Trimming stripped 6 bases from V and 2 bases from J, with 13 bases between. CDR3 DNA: TGTGCCAGCAGACCGAGGACAGCACAAGAGACCCAGTACTTC. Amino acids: CASRPRTAQETQYF.

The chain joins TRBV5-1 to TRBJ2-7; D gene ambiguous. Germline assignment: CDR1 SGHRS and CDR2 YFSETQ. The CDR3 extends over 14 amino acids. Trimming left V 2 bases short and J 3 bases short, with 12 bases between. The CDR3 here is CASSFFGANYEQYF. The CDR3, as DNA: TGCGCCAGCAGCTTTTTCGGCGCCAACTACGAGCAGTACTTC.

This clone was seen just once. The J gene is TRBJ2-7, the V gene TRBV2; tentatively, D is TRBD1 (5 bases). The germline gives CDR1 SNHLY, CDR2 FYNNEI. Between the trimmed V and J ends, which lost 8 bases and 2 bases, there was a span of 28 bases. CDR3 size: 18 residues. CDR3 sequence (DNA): TGTGCCAGCGCGGCCCCCCCCTTACAGGCAACAATTACCTACGAGCAGTACTTC. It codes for CASAAPPLQATITYEQYF.

CDR3 sequence (DNA): TGTGCCAGCAGTGAGTTAGCGGGAGGAAGGTTCTACAATGAGCAGTTCTTC. Translating it yields CASSELAGGRFYNEQFF. The chain links TRBV6-1 to TRBJ2-1, with 10 bases identical to TRBD2. Germline CDR1 is MNHNS and CDR2 is SASEGT. This CDR3 spans 17 amino acids. Trimming removed 3 bases from V and 3 bases from J; junction bases left unmatched: 8.

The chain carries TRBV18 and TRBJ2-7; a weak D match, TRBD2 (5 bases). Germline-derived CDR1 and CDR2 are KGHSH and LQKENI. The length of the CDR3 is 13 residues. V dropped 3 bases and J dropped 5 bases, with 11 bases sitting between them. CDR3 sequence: CASSPNGMDEQYF. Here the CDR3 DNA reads TGTGCCAGCTCACCCAACGGGATGGACGAGCAGTACTTC.

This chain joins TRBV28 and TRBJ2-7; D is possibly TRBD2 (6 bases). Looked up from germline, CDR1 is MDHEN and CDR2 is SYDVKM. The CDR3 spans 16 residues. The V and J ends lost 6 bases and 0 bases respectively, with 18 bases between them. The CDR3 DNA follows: TGTGCCAGCAGGGACCGGGACTTCCGAAGCTCCTACGAGCAGTACTTC. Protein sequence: CASRDRDFRSSYEQYF.

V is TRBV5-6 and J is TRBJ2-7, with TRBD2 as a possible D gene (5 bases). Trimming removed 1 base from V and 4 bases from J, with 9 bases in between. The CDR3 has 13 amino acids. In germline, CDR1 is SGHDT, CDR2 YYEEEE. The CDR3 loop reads CASSLSQRYEQYF. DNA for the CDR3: TGTGCCAGCAGCTTGAGCCAGCGGTACGAGCAGTACTTC.

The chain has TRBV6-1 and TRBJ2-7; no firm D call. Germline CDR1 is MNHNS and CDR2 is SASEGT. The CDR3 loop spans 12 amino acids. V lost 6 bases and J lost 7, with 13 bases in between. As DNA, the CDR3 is TGTGCCAGCAGCATGCAAGATCGGGAGCAGTACTTC. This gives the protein CASSMQDREQYF.

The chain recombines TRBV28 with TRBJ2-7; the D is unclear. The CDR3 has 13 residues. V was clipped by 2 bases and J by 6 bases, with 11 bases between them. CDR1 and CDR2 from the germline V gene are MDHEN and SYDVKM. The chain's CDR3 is CASSLAETREQYF. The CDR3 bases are TGTGCCAGCAGTTTAGCGGAGACGCGCGAGCAGTACTTC.

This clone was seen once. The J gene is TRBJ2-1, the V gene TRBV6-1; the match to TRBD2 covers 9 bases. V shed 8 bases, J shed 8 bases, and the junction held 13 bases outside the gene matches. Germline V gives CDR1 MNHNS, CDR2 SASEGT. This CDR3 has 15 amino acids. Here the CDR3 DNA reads TGTGCCAGCTACCACCCGGGACTAGCTAGCCATGAGCAGTTCTTC. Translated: CASYHPGLASHEQFF.

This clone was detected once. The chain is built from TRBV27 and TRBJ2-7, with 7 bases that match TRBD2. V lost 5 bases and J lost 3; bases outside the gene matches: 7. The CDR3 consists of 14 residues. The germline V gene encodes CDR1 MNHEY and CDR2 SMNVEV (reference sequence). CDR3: CASSDKSGNYEQYF. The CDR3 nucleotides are TGTGCCAGCAGTGACAAGAGCGGGAACTACGAGCAGTACTTC.

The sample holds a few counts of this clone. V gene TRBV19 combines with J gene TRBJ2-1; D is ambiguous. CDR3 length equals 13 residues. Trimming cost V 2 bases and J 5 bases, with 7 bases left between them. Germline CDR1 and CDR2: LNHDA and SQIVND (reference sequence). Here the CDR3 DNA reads TGTGCCAGTAGTATAAACCCTAACAATGAGCAGTTCTTC. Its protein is CASSINPNNEQFF.

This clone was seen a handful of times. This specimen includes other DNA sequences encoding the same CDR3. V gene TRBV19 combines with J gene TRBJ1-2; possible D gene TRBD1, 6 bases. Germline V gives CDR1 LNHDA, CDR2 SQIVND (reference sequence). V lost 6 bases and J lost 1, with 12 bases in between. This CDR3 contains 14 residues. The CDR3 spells CASRRTAINYGYTF. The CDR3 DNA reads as TGTGCCAGTAGGCGGACAGCGATTAACTATGGCTACACCTTC.

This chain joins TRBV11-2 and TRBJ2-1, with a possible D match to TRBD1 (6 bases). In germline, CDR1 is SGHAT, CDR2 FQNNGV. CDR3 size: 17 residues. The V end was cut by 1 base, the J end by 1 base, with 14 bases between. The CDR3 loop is CASSLVVWTESYNEQFF. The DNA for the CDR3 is TGTGCCAGCAGCTTAGTGGTTTGGACAGAGTCCTACAATGAGCAGTTCTTC.

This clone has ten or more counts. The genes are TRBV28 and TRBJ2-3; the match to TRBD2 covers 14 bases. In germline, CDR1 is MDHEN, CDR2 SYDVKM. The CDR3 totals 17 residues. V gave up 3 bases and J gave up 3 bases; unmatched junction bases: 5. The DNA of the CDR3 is TGTGCCAGCAGTTTCCCCGGGACTAGCGGGAGAACAGATACGCAGTATTTT. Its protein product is CASSFPGTSGRTDTQYF.

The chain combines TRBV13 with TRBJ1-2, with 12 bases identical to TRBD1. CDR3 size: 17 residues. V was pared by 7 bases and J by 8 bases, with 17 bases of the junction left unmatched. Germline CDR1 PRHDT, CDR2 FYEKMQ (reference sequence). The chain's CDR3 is CASNARGTGGAEWGYTF. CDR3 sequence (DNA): TGTGCCAGCAACGCGCGCGGGACAGGGGGCGCGGAGTGGGGCTACACCTTC.

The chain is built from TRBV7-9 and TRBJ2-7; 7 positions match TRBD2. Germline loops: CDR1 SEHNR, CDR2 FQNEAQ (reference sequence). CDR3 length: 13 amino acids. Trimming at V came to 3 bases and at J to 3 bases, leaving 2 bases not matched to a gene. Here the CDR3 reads CASSFGGFYEQYF. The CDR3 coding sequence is TGTGCCAGCAGCTTCGGGGGGTTCTACGAGCAGTACTTC.

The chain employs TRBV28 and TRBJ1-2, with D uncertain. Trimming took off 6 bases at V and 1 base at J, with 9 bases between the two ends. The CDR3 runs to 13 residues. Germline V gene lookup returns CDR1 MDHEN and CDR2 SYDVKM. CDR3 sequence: CASSEGFNYGYTF. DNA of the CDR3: TGTGCCAGCAGCGAAGGGTTTAACTATGGCTACACCTTC.